This T cell receptor beta chain came from a study of T cell clones after liver transplantation. Sequenced by immunoSEQ multiplex PCR; TCRdb stores in-frame clones only, minus some. Seen here are 98,000 or so clones, approximately 78% observed once, and the top ten hold 0.8% to 1%. The sample consisted of CD4+ T cells from blood, taken before liver transplant. The source is a human donor who received a liver transplant.

The CDR3 DNA reads TGTGCCAGCAGGGCTAGCGGGACGACTAGCACAGATACGCAGTATTTT. Translation gives CASRASGTTSTDTQYF. This chain connects TRBV7-2 to TRBJ2-3; 9 bases align to TRBD2. This CDR3 has 16 amino acids. CDR1 and CDR2 from the germline V gene are SGHTA and FQGNSA. The V gene end was trimmed by 6 bases and the J gene end by 0 bases; junction bases not matched to a gene: 7.